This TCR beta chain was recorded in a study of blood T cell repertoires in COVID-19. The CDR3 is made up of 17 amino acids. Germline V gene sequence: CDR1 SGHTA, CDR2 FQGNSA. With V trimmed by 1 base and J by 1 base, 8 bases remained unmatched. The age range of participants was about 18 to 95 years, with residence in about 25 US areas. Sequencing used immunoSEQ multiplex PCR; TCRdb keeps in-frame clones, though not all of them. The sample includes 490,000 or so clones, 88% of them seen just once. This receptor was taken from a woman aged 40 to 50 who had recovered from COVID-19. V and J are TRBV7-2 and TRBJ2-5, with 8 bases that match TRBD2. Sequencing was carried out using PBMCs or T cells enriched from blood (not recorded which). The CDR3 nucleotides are TGTGCCAGCAGCTTAGGTGTGCCGGGGGGGGGCCAAGAGACCCAGTACTTC. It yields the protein CASSLGVPGGGQETQYF.